A single TCR beta chain is shown here with its context. Antigen: not known. The germline V gene has CDR1 SGHDN and CDR2 FVKESK. The CDR3 has 14 residues. The ends were cut back, 3 bases at V and 1 base at J, with 8 bases in the middle. cDNA synthesis used the whole RNA isolate, giving expressed TCRB sequences. Method: immunoSEQ multiplex PCR; TCRdb's copy keeps in-frame clones and lacks some. The table includes about 27,000 clones, approximately 51% detected once. This record belongs to a study of beta chain features in type 1 diabetes. Stem cell-like memory, regulatory, central memory and naive CD4+ cells were sorted via CD45RO/CCR7/CD25/CD127/CD95/CD27. Purity exceeding 95% was reached by all sorted populations. Notes on the study in general: Resolution of whether HLA type affects TCRB rearrangement was not achieved here. Within each of all four CD4+ subsets, Type 1 diabetes patients had TCRB CDR3s that were moderately but significantly shorter.

This TCR came from a woman aged 18-29 years with type 1 diabetes. The chain carries TRBV14 and TRBJ2-3; a possible D gene is TRBD2 (5 bases). The material sequenced was Tregs from blood. As DNA, the CDR3 is TGTGCCAGCAGCCATGGACTTCGCACAGATACGCAGTATTTT. It specifies CASSHGLRTDTQYF. The variable domain in full, with the rest retrieved from reference TRBV14 and TRBJ2-3, is EAGVTQFPSHSVIEKGQTVTLRCDPISGHDNLYWYRRVMGKEIKFLLHFVKESKQDESGMPNNRFLAERTGGTYSTLKVQPAELEDSGVYFCASSHGLRTDTQYFGPGTRLTVL.